Below, 4 T cell receptor beta chains from the same sample are listed, as sequenced in a study of T cell repertoires in cytomegalovirus infection. TCRdb itself ran the reads through MiXCR, one entry per CDR3 protein. Here the sample spans a few hundred thousand distinct CDR3 sequences, around 15% being singletons. The sequencing sample was made of CD8+ T cells from PBMCs. These receptors were taken from a human donor in good health (CMV status not recorded). Some clones in this sample may be carry-over from other donors' samples.

This clonotype has ten or more counts. A junction end diverges from the germline sequence, so it may reflect a read error. The V call is TRBV7-7, the J call TRBJ2-7; D ambiguous. In germline, CDR1 is SSHAT, CDR2 FNYEAQ (reference sequence). The CDR3 runs to 13 residues. In nucleotides, the CDR3 is TGTGCTAGCAGCCCAGGACCTCTCTACGAGCAGTACTTC. The encoded protein is CASSPGPLYEQYF.

This clonotype was detected ten times or more. This rearrangement joins TRBV7-2 to TRBJ1-2, with D possibly being TRBD1 (6 bases). The V and J ends lost 4 bases and 7 bases respectively, with 16 bases between them. Looked up from germline, CDR1 is SGHTA and CDR2 is FQGNSA. There are 14 residues in the CDR3. CDR3 protein: CASSWEGEDGGYTF. The CDR3 nucleotides are TGTGCCAGCAGCTGGGAGGGGGAGGACGGTGGCTACACCTTC.

This clonotype occurred a few times. The rearrangement joins TRBV10-3 to TRBJ2-5, with D tentatively TRBD1 (5 bases). The CDR3 consists of 15 residues. V lost 0 bases, J lost 4 bases, and 12 bases lay in between. The germline V gene has CDR1 ENHRY and CDR2 SYGVKD. CDR3 DNA sequence: TGTGCCATCAGTGAGTCTGATTATGGGGCAGAGACCCAGTACTTC. Protein product: CAISESDYGAETQYF.

This clonotype turned up a few times. The chain has TRBV5-1 and TRBJ2-7; no clear D gene. Germline V gene lookup returns CDR1 SGHRS and CDR2 YFSETQ. The ends were cut back, 3 bases at V and 3 bases at J, with 13 bases in the middle. This CDR3 is 14 amino acids long. The CDR3 sequence is CASSSATGDYEQYF. CDR3 nucleotide sequence: TGCGCCAGCAGCTCGGCGACCGGAGACTACGAGCAGTACTTC.